A single sample is the source of the 20 T cell receptor beta chains below, sequenced in a study of shared clonotypes between healthy human individuals. Sequencing was performed with immunoSEQ multiplex PCR; in TCRdb, only in-frame clones are kept and a portion is missing. The sample contains approximately 2.5 million clones, about 92% of which appear only once. Sequenced sample: naive CD4+ T cells sorted from blood. Subset: CD45RA+ positively selected. These receptors all stem from a young man in good health.

The J gene is TRBJ2-3, the V gene TRBV10-3; D is unclear. CDR3 length equals 12 residues. V was shortened by 6 bases and J by 0 bases, with 4 bases between the two germline ends. Germline assignment: CDR1 ENHRY and CDR2 SYGVKD. CDR3 sequence (DNA): TGTGCCATCAGACAGAGCACAGATACGCAGTATTTT. Translated: CAIRQSTDTQYF.

The chain couples TRBV6-1 to TRBJ1-6, with a possible D match to TRBD1 (6 bases). V lost 8 bases and J 3 bases, leaving 14 bases between the germline ends. Germline V gives CDR1 MNHNS, CDR2 SASEGT. The CDR3 has 15 amino acids. Here the CDR3 reads CASGGPADYNSPLHF. Here the CDR3 DNA reads TGTGCCAGCGGGGGCCCGGCAGACTATAATTCACCCCTCCACTTT.

In its sample, this clone was seen once. This rearrangement joins TRBV27 to TRBJ2-7; tentatively, D is TRBD1 (6 bases). Trimming stripped 6 bases from V and 2 bases from J, with 11 bases between. This CDR3 region has 13 residues. Germline V lookup: CDR1 MNHEY, CDR2 SMNVEV (reference sequence). For the CDR3, the DNA is TGTGCCAGCAGGGGGGCGGCAACCTACGAGCAGTACTTC. As protein: CASRGAATYEQYF.

The chain couples TRBV7-9 to TRBJ2-3, with D uncertain. Germline values: CDR1 SEHNR, CDR2 FQNEAQ (reference sequence). V was shortened by 4 bases and J by 1 base, with 18 bases between the two germline ends. This CDR3 is 17 amino acids long. The CDR3 DNA is TGTGCCAGCAGCTCGAGGACGAACAGACAACGCACAGATACGCAGTATTTT. Protein sequence: CASSSRTNRQRTDTQYF.

This chain joins TRBV6-6 and TRBJ1-6; D is undetermined. The CDR3 covers 13 residues. V was clipped by 8 bases and J by 6 bases, with 11 bases between them. Looked up from germline, CDR1 is MNHNY and CDR2 is SVGAGI (reference sequence). The CDR3 loop is CASGAEGNSPLHF. CDR3 DNA sequence: TGTGCCAGCGGCGCGGAGGGTAATTCACCCCTCCACTTT.

The chain recombines TRBV6-5 with TRBJ1-2; 7 bases are shared with TRBD1. This CDR3 has 15 residues. CDR1 is MNHEY and CDR2 is SVGAGI in the germline V gene. V gave up 6 bases and J gave up 0 bases; unmatched junction bases: 7. This CDR3 reads CASSPGQAANYGYTF. The CDR3 DNA reads as TGTGCCAGCAGCCCAGGACAGGCCGCTAACTATGGCTACACCTTC.

This sequence joins TRBV6-5 and TRBJ1-5; D is ambiguous. Germline loops: CDR1 MNHEY, CDR2 SVGAGI. Trimming pared 4 bases from V and 7 bases from J, leaving 14 bases between. The CDR3 is 14 amino acids. The CDR3 DNA follows: TGTGCCAGCAGTTCTTTGACATCGGGACAGCCCCAGCATTTT. The encoded protein is CASSSLTSGQPQHF.

The rearrangement joins TRBV10-1 to TRBJ1-4; D not certain. This CDR3 spans 13 amino acids. Germline values: CDR1 WNHNN, CDR2 SYGVQD (reference sequence). Trimming shortened V by 6 bases and J by 4 bases, and 9 bases separated the two germline ends. CDR3 nucleotide sequence: TGCGCCAGCAGCGACCGGGGTAATGAAAAACTGTTTTTT. As protein: CASSDRGNEKLFF.

The rearrangement links TRBV6-5 to TRBJ2-1; D is unresolved. This CDR3 is 11 amino acids long. V lost 1 base to trimming and J lost 8 bases, with 3 bases between them. In germline, CDR1 is MNHEY, CDR2 SVGAGI. The CDR3 DNA sequence: TGTGCCAGCAGTTACTTCGATGAGCAGTTCTTC. Protein sequence: CASSYFDEQFF.

The J gene is TRBJ1-5, the V gene TRBV28, with a possible D match to TRBD1 (5 bases). V lost 6 bases and J lost 3, with 15 bases in between. The CDR3 extends over 15 amino acids. Germline CDR1 MDHEN, CDR2 SYDVKM. The CDR3 loop reads CASRMQGIVNQPQHF. The CDR3 nucleotides are TGTGCCAGCAGGATGCAGGGAATTGTCAATCAGCCCCAGCATTTT.

This chain uses TRBV6-6 with TRBJ2-7; possible D gene TRBD1, 5 bases. Germline V gene data show CDR1 as MNHNY and CDR2 as SVGAGI (reference sequence). There are 13 residues in the CDR3. The V end was cut by 8 bases, the J end by 5 bases, with 16 bases between. This CDR3 reads CASARQTINEQYF. The CDR3, as DNA: TGTGCCAGCGCCCGACAGACGATCAACGAGCAGTACTTC.

This clone was observed a single time. The chain uses TRBV6-5 and TRBJ2-2, with 9 bases matching TRBD1. From germline, CDR1 is MNHEY and CDR2 SVGAGI. The CDR3 has 14 residues. V shed 6 bases, J shed 8 bases, and the junction held 7 bases outside the gene matches. CDR3 sequence (DNA): TGTGCCAGCAGCCGGGACAGGGTTTGGGGGGAGCTGTTTTTT. Its translation is CASSRDRVWGELFF.

The CDR3 sequence: CASSLVGQASSGNTIYF. The CDR3, as DNA: TGTGCCAGCAGCTTAGTAGGACAGGCTAGCTCTGGAAACACCATATATTTT. The genes are TRBV11-2 and TRBJ1-3, with 7 bases identical to TRBD1. The CDR3 is 17 amino acids. V shed 1 base and J 0 bases; nucleotides not matched to a gene: 6. Germline CDR1 and CDR2: SGHAT and FQNNGV.

The rearrangement links TRBV28 to TRBJ2-7, with no clear D. The CDR3 contains 14 residues. CDR1 MDHEN and CDR2 SYDVKM come from the germline V gene. The V gene lost 2 bases and the J gene lost 0 bases, with 8 bases spanning the gap. The CDR3 nucleotides read TGTGCCAGCAGTTTAGGGGTGAACTCCTACGAGCAGTACTTC. Its translation: CASSLGVNSYEQYF.

The chain has TRBV29-1 and TRBJ2-7, with a possible D match to TRBD1 (6 bases). With 4 bases removed from V and 7 bases from J, the gap between germline ends came to 14 bases. The CDR3 spans 12 residues. The germline V gene encodes CDR1 SQVTM and CDR2 ANQGSEA. CDR3 sequence reads: CSVALQGGEQYF. CDR3 sequence (DNA): TGCAGCGTTGCTCTACAGGGTGGAGAGCAGTACTTC.

V is TRBV19 and J is TRBJ1-1, with a possible D match to TRBD1 (5 bases). Germline V CDR1 and CDR2: LNHDA, SQIVND (reference sequence). The CDR3 covers 14 residues. The germline V and J ends were trimmed by 1 base and 1 base, with 7 bases remaining between them. The CDR3 DNA sequence: TGTGCCAGTAGTATAGGGGGGACGAACACTGAAGCTTTCTTT. Translated, it gives CASSIGGTNTEAFF. Together with reference TRBV19 and TRBJ1-1, the CDR3 gives the full variable domain: DGGITQSPKYLFRKEGQNVTLSCEQNLNHDAMYWYRQDPGQGLRLIYYSQIVNDFQKGDIAEGYSVSREKKESFPLTVTSAQKNPTAFYLCASSIGGTNTEAFFGQGTRLTVV.

The chain links TRBV5-6 to TRBJ2-7, with 9 positions matching TRBD1. There are 15 residues in the CDR3. J lost 3 bases, V lost 3 bases, and 7 bases had no gene match. Germline assignment: CDR1 SGHDT and CDR2 YYEEEE. The CDR3 DNA is TGTGCCAGCAGCTACCTACCGGGACAGGGCTACGAGCAGTACTTC. This sequence encodes CASSYLPGQGYEQYF. The variable domain in full, with the rest retrieved from reference TRBV5-6 and TRBJ2-7, is DAGVTQSPTHLIKTRGQQVTLRCSPKSGHDTVSWYQQALGQGPQFIFQYYEEEERQRGNFPDRFSGHQFPNYSSELNVNALLLGDSALYLCASSYLPGQGYEQYFGPGTRLTVT.

This chain links TRBV6-1 with TRBJ1-1; 9 bases are a match to TRBD1. This CDR3 spans 14 amino acids. The germline CDR1 and CDR2 sequences are MNHNS and SASEGT. The V gene end was trimmed by 3 bases and the J gene end by 7 bases; junction bases not matched to a gene: 6. The CDR3 spells CASSEYRGLGEAFF. CDR3 nucleotide sequence: TGTGCCAGCAGTGAGTACAGGGGGCTGGGTGAAGCTTTCTTT.

The chain has TRBV5-1 and TRBJ2-2; 7 bases line up with TRBD2. Germline trimming cut 3 bases from V and 3 bases from J; bases unmatched to any gene: 2. The CDR3 spans 14 residues. Germline V CDR1 and CDR2: SGHRS, YFSETQ. DNA for the CDR3: TGCGCCAGCAGCTGGGCGGGGGACACCGGGGAGCTGTTTTTT. This codes for CASSWAGDTGELFF. Full variable domain (rest looked up from reference TRBV5-1 and TRBJ2-2): KAGVTQTPRYLIKTRGQQVTLSCSPISGHRSVSWYQQTPGQGLQFLFEYFSETQRNKGNFPGRFSGRQFSNSRSEMNVSTLELGDSALYLCASSWAGDTGELFFGEGSRLTVL.

The chain joins TRBV6-1 to TRBJ1-2; 7 positions agree with TRBD1. With V trimmed by 10 bases and J by 3 bases, 8 bases remained unmatched. The CDR3 has 13 residues. Germline loops: CDR1 MNHNS, CDR2 SASEGT. In nucleotides, the CDR3 is TGTGCCACCCAGACAGGGAGGCACTATGGCTACACCTTC. Amino acids: CATQTGRHYGYTF.